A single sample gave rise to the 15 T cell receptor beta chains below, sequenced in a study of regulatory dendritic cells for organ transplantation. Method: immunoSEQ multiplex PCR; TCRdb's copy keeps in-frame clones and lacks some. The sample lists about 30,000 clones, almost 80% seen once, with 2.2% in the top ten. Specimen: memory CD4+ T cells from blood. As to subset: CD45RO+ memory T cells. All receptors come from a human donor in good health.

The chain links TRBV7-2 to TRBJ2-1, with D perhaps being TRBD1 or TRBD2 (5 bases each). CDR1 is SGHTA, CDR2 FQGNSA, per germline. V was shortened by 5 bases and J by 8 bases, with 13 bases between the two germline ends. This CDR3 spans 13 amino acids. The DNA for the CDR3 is TGTGCCAGCAGCCGTATCCGGGGCGATGAGCAGTTCTTC. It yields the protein CASSRIRGDEQFF.

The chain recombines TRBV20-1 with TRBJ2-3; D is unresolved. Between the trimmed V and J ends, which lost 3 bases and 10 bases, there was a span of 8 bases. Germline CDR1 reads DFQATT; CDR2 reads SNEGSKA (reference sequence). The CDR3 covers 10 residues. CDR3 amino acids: CSARRWSQYF. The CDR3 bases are TGCAGTGCTAGGAGGTGGTCGCAGTATTTT.

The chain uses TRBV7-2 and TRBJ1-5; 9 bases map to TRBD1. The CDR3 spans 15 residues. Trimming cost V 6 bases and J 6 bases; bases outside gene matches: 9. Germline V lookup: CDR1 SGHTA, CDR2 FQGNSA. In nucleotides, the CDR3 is TGTGCCAGCAGGGTAGGGACAGGGAAGGGTCAGCCCCAGCATTTT. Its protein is CASRVGTGKGQPQHF.

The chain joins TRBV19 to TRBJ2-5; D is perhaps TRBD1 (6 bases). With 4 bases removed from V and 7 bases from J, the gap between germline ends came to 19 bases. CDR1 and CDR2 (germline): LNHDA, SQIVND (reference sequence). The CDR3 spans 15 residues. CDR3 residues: CASSSSGQGSGTQYF. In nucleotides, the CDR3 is TGTGCCAGTAGTAGTTCGGGACAAGGTTCGGGGACCCAGTACTTC.

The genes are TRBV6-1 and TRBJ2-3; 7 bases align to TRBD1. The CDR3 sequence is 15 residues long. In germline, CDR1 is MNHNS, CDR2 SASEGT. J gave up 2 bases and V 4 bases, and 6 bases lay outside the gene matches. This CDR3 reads CASSGGTDFTDTQYF. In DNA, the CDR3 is TGTGCCAGCAGTGGAGGGACAGACTTCACAGATACGCAGTATTTT.

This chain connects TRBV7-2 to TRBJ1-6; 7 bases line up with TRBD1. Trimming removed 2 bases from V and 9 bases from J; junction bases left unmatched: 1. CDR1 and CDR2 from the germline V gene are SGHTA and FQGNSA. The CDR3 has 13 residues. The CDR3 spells CASSLQGGSPLHF. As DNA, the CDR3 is TGTGCCAGCAGCTTACAGGGGGGTTCACCCCTCCACTTT. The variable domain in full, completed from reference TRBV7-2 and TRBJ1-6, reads GAGVSQSPSNKVTEKGKDVELRCDPISGHTALYWYRQSLGQGLEFLIYFQGNSAPDKSGLPSDRFSAERTGGSVSTLTIQRTQQEDSAVYLCASSLQGGSPLHFGNGTRLTVT.

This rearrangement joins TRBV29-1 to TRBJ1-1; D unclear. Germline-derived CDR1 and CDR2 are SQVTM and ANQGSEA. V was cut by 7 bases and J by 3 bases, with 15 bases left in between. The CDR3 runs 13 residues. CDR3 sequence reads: CSASLSPDTEAFF. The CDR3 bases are TGCAGCGCCTCCCTTTCGCCGGACACTGAAGCTTTCTTT.

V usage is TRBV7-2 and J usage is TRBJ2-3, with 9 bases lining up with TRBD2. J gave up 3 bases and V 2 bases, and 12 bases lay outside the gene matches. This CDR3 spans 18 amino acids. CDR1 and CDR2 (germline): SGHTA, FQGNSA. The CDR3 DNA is TGTGCCAGCAGCTTAACCTATGGCGGGGGGGCGAGGACAGATACGCAGTATTTT. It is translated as CASSLTYGGGARTDTQYF.

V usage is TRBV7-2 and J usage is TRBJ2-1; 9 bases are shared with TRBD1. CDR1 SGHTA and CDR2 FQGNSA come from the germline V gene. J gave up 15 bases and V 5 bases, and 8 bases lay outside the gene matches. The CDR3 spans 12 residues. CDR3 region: CASSLQDRGRFF. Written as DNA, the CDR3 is TGTGCCAGCAGCCTTCAGGACAGGGGTCGGTTCTTC.

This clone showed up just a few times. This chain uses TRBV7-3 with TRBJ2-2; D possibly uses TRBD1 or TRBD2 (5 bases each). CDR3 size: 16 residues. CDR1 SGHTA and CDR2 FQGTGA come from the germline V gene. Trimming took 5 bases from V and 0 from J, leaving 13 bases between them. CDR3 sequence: CASSPKGTTNTGELFF. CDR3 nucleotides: TGTGCCAGCAGCCCAAAAGGGACGACGAACACCGGGGAGCTGTTTTTT.

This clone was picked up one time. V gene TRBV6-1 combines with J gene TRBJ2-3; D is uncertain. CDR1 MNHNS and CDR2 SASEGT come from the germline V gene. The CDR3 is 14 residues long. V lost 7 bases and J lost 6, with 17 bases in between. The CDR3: CASTARLNGDTQYF. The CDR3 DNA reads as TGTGCCAGCACTGCGCGGTTGAATGGTGATACGCAGTATTTT.

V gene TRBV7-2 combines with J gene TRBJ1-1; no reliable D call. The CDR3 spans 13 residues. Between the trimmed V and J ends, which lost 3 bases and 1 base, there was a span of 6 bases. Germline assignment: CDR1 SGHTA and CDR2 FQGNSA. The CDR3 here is CASSLMENTEAFF. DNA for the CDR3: TGTGCCAGCAGCTTGATGGAGAACACTGAAGCTTTCTTT.

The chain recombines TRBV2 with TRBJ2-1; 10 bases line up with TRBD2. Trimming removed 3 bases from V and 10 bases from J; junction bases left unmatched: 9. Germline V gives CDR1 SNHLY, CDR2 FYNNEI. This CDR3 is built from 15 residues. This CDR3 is CASSDWLAGVGEQFF. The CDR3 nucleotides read TGTGCCAGCAGTGATTGGCTAGCGGGAGTCGGGGAGCAGTTCTTC.

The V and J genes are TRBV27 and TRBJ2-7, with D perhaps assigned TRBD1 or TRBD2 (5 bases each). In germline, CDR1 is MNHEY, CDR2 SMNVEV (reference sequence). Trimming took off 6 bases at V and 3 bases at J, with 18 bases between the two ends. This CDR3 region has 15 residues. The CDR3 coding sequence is TGTGCCAGCAGAGTAAACCGGGACGCAGGCTACGAGCAGTACTTC. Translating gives CASRVNRDAGYEQYF.

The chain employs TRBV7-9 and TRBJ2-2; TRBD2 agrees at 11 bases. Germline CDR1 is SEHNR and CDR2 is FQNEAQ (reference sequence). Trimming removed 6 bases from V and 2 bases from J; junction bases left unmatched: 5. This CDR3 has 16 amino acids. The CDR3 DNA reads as TGTGCCAGCAGGGCTAGCGGGGGGACCAACACCGGGGAGCTGTTTTTT. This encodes CASRASGGTNTGELFF.